This TCR beta chain is drawn from a study of cytomegalovirus exposure and HLA in healthy donors (dated by TCRdb to about 2017). At the level of the whole study: In an earlier analysis of some 550 of the donors, 250 to 300 Gb of sequence data and 90 million to 120 million unique TCR beta sequences from about 180 million T cells were reported. A later genetic analysis took genome-wide SNP genotypes for about 65% of the 666 donors and used that subset as a discovery cohort. The study aimed to test whether signatures of past pathogen exposure could be identified by cataloging public T cell receptors. To predict cytomegalovirus infection status, the study brought together high-throughput TCR immunosequencing, statistical association of individual TCRs with disease status, and machine learning. Alongside the repertoire data, information on donor age, sex, ethnicity and CMV serostatus was compiled. A later analysis re-analyzed previously published TCR beta repertoires from 666 donors and added high-resolution HLA genotyping to study TCR occurrence patterns. Both class I and class II loci were covered by HLA typing, at four-digit resolution. Rather than using new phenotypic data, the later analysis identified candidate immune exposures from TCR beta sequences and from how often those sequences occurred across donors. The number of typed donors differed by locus: about 620-630 for A, B, C, DRB1 and DQB1; approximately 540 for DQA1; fewer than 610 for DPA1; and some 450 for DPB1. Of the 300 to 500 genotyped donors, approximately 80% were placed in the genetic ancestry cluster associated with self-reported Caucasian donors. About 330 gigabases of sequencing data and around 90 million unique TCR sequences made up an early release that covered approximately 620 HLA-typed donors. Along with the approximately 600-subject first cohort, a separate validation cohort of 120 different subjects was used. To decide whether each TCR beta V gene segment behaved as functional or pseudogenic, an earlier analysis of some 540 of the donors relied on high-throughput TCR beta sequencing. On average, about 240,000 unique TCR beta nucleotide sequences were sequenced per donor among fewer than 500 genotyped donors of the cohort, with 15% to 20% of those sequences being non-productive. Using immunosequencing, the study profiled T cell repertoires from 666 subjects and related those repertoires to cytomegalovirus serostatus. All discovery cohort repertoires had been generated using a single sequencing platform. Four or five DR-DQ haplotypes were handled as single units for association and clustering because linkage in the cohort was strong.

The cohort consisted of 650 to 700 healthy bone marrow donors. All cohort members were sampled while nominally healthy, although unrecorded immune exposures were likely present. The donor tested CMV seronegative and was one of the 352 seronegative cohort members. Each donor provided a peripheral blood sample, and peripheral blood mononuclear cells were used for TCR beta sequencing. The Qiagen DNeasy Blood Extraction Kit was used to extract genomic DNA from the blood cell samples. The paper as a whole reports these results and caveats: In vitro tests confirmed that three of the cytomegalovirus-associated TCR beta chains recognize cytomegalovirus antigens. An association between a missense DCLRE1C variant and V-gene and J-gene trimming of TCR beta chains was found in a later genetic analysis and replicated in an independent cohort. In a later analysis, several top co-occurrence clusters were reported to appear linked to parvovirus B19, influenza, CMV and Epstein-Barr virus. The earlier analysis of around 600 of the donors excluded roughly 17 rarely observed V segments, including chromosome 9 orphons, because counts were too low. A later genetic analysis reported fewer N-insertions in productive TCRs among donors in an Asian-associated ancestry cluster than the approximately 700-donor mean. Some IMGT-functional V segments, including TRBV6-2 and TRBV6-3, could not be distinguished by the 87-base-pair reads and were therefore excluded. HLA typing was unavailable for some donors at each locus, so association tests used only the typed subset. In a later analysis, HLA-associated TCR beta chains showed more clonal expansion and lower generation probabilities than non-associated chains that were equally common. A group of highly shared sequence variants was considered likely to be a technical artifact of the sequencing pipeline. When HLA alleles, especially DR and DQ, strongly co-occurred, TCR associations were difficult to assign to individual alleles. In an earlier analysis of under 600 of the donors, most TCR beta V segments were observed in productive rearrangements about 87% or about 30% of the time, broadly matching IMGT annotations. In this cohort, only TCR beta chains were sequenced, and detectable features were limited by the absence of alpha or paired-chain data. In a later analysis, TCR association rates were found to vary across HLA loci, with the most associated TCRs seen for DRB1 alleles and the fewest for HLA-C alleles. A further reported finding was that TCR beta sequences accurately predicted the HLA-A and HLA-B alleles for most subjects in the first cohort. In the study, approximately 150 TCR beta chains were listed as associated with cytomegalovirus. Cytomegalovirus status was reported to be diagnosed by the classifier with high specificity and sensitivity in both the original and validation cohorts. The only immune exposure information available for the cohort was CMV serostatus. Across donors, most TCR sequences were observed very rarely, whereas some public TCRs were present in many individuals. A later analysis associated about 18,000 TCR beta sequences with specific HLA alleles at a false discovery rate of 0.05. The authors suggested that the approach could potentially be generalized to other disease states and immunological phenotypes. A later analysis found that most CMV-associated TCR beta chains appeared HLA-restricted, with HLA associations seemingly driven largely by CMV exposure. Presence/absence analyses assumed roughly uniform sequencing depth across donors, an assumption that may not hold. Correlated functional status among segregating V segments might reflect linkage disequilibrium, but an unknown experimental factor could not be ruled out.

A note on this clone: The antigen it recognizes is unknown. Base qualities are missing; no much larger clone stands one base away.

Library preparation was by the immunoSEQ multiplex PCR assay. The multiplex PCR relied on a mix of 60 forward primers for TCR Vbeta segments and 13 reverse primers for TCR Jbeta segments. A multiplex PCR assay on genomic DNA amplified the CDR3 region of rearranged TCR beta genes. On the Illumina HiSeq System, the amplified TCR beta libraries were sequenced as 87-base-pair reads. The original pipeline was this. A later analysis counted some 74 million unique TCR beta chains across the 700 or so repertoires, and around 9.9 million of these chains were shared by at least two donors. Raw reads were error-corrected and collapsed into unique sequences by a nearest-neighbor algorithm in which closely related sequences were merged to remove PCR and sequencing errors. CDR3 sequences were aligned to IMGT reference sequences to assign V, D and J gene segments. For a sequence to be retained, at least a six-nucleotide match to both a V gene segment and a J gene segment was required. A rearrangement counted as productive if the CDR3 had no stop codons and remained in frame with V and J, and every other rearrangement counted as non-productive. CDR3 was defined according to IMGT convention as the region running from the second conserved V-encoded cysteine to the conserved J-encoded phenylalanine. Sequences without an unambiguous match to a single V gene segment were excluded from the earlier analysis of about 630 of the donors. An earlier analysis of 450 to 650 of the donors called V segments functional above 56.7% productive rearrangements and segregating when the between-donor standard deviation exceeded 5%. A statistical classification framework was built to diagnose cytomegalovirus status from the catalog of TCR beta chain sequences. A later analysis assigned V and J genes by comparing TCR nucleotide sequences with IMGT/GENE-DB human TR gene sequences. A later analysis assigned CDR3 sequences and most-parsimonious VDJ recombination scenarios with the TCRdist pipeline. In a later analysis, each TCR beta chain was defined by its CDR3 amino acid sequence together with its V-gene family, and reads lacking a unique V-gene family were excluded. As a way to deal with suspected cross-contamination and a sequencing artifact, a later analysis dropped 450 to 700 nucleotide sequences that were highly shared and had low generation probability. A later analysis calculated a clonal expansion index for each public chain from normalized within-repertoire ranks of inferred template counts. In a later analysis, generation probabilities were computed with a VDJ recombination model fitted to out-of-frame rearrangements, and the resulting probabilities were checked against IGoR. A later analysis scored TCR-TCR, TCR-HLA and TCR-CMV co-occurrence with hypergeometric tests, applying a repertoire-size bias correction to TCR pairs. In a later analysis, false discovery rates were estimated by permuting HLA or CMV assignments 20 times. In a later analysis, co-occurring TCRs were grouped using DBSCAN, with TCRdist sequence similarity added in when clustering inside HLA-allele-positive subsets. Repertoires with fewer than 30,000 or more than 120,000 public chains, plus five repertoires with anomalous nucleotide sharing, were excluded from co-occurrence clustering. The table comes from immuneACCESS by way of TCRdb, which keeps in-frame sequences with V and J called. Part of the clones is missing from these tables; in studies checked, under half for an unresolved V gene and the rest for unknown reasons. That table gives V, J and clone size, and the DNA gave D and trimming. Recorded for this sample are 90,000 to 95,000 clones; around 80% of them occurred a single time. The ten largest clonotypes hold about 0.5% of the sample.

At the junction V is shortened by 0 bases and J by 11 bases, with 10 bases in between. There are 12 amino acids in the CDR3, from cysteine to phenylalanine inclusive. Left in the record is the CDR3 DNA by itself, 36 bases read in frame from the first base. CDR1 and CDR2, looked up from the germline V gene, are ENHRY and SYGVKD. Input material: PBMCs. This receptor was obtained from a man aged 30 to 45 in good health and CMV-seronegative. Recombination linked TRBV10-3 to TRBJ1-2; a tentative D match to TRBD1 spans 5 bases. The DNA sequence is given as TGTGCCATCAGTGAGTCCCCCAGGGTTTACACCTTC. Its amino acids are CAISESPRVYTF.